This T cell receptor beta chain derives from a study of blood T cell repertoires in COVID-19. Under the authors' procedure: Estimation of nucleated cell counts relied on the amplification of reference gene primers. Data came from immunoSEQ multiplex PCR; TCRdb stores just in-frame clones and leaves some out. V and J calls and clone size are as listed in that table; D and trimming were resolved from the DNA. The data hold 150,000 to 200,000 clones, with 80% to 90% observed a single time. Germline V gene sequence: CDR1 MGHDK, CDR2 SYGVNS. The V gene lost 7 bases and the J gene lost 4 bases, with 8 bases spanning the gap. CDR3 length: 13 residues.

V gene TRBV25-1 combines with J gene TRBJ1-6, with D tentatively TRBD1 (6 bases). The sample taken for sequencing was peripheral blood. The TCR comes from a middle-aged man with active or convalescent COVID-19. This CDR3 reads CASTTGYNSPLHF. CDR3 bases: TGTGCCAGCACAACAGGGTATAATTCACCCCTCCACTTT.